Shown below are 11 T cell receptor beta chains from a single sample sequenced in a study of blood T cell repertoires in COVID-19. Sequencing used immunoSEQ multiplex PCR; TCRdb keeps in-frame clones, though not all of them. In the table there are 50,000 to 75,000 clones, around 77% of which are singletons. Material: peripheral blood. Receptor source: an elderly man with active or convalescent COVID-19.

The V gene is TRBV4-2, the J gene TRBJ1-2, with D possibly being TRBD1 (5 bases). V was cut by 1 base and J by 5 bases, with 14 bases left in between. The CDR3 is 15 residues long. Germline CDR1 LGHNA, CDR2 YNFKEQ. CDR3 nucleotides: TGTGCCAGCAGCCAAGTCGCCTCAGGGAGGTATGGCTACACCTTC. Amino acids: CASSQVASGRYGYTF.

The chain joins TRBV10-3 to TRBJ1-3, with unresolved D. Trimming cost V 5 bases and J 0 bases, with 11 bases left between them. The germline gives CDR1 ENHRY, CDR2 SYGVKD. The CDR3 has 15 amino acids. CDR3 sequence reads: CAISPTPTSGNTIYF. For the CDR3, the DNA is TGTGCCATCAGTCCGACACCTACCTCTGGAAACACCATATATTTT.

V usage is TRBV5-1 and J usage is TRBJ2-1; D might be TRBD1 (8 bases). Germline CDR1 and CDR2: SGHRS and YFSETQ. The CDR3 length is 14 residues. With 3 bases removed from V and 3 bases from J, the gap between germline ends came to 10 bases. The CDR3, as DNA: TGCGCCAGCAGCTACAGGGGGGGCTACAATGAGCAGTTCTTC. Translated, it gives CASSYRGGYNEQFF.

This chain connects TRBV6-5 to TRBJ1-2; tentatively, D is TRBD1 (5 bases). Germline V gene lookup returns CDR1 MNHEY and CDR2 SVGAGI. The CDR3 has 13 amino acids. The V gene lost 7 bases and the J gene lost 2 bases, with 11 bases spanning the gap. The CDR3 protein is CASTEGLNYGYTF. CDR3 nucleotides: TGTGCCAGCACCGAGGGACTGAACTATGGCTACACCTTC.

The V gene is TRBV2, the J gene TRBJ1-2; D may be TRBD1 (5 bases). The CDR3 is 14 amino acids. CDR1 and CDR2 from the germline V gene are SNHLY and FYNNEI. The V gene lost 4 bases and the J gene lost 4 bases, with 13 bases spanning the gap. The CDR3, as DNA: TGTGCCAGCAGTGTTGGGGCGTCTGGCTATGGCTACACCTTC. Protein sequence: CASSVGASGYGYTF.

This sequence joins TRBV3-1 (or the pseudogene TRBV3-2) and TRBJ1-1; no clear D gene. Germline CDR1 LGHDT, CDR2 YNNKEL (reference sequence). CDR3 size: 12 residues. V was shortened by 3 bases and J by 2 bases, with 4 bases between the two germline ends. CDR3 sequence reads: CASSHRNTEAFF. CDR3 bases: TGTGCCAGCAGCCACCGTAACACTGAAGCTTTCTTT.

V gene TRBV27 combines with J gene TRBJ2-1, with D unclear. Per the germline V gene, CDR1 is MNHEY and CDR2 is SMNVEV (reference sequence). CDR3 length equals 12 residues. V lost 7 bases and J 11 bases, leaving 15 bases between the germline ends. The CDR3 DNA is TGTGCCAGCAAATCGATGAGCGCGCAGCAGTTCTTC. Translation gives CASKSMSAQQFF.

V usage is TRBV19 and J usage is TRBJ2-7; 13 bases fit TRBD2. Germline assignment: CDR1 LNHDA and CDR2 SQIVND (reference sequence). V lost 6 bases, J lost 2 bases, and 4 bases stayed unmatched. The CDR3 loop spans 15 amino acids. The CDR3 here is CASSRGLAGPYEQYF. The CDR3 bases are TGTGCCAGTAGCAGGGGACTAGCGGGACCCTACGAGCAGTACTTC.

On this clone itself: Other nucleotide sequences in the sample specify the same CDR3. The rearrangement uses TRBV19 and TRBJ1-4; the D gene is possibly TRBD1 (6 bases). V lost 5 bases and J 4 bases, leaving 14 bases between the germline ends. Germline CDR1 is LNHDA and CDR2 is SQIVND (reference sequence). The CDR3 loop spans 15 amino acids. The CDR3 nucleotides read TGTGCCAGTAGTCGTCAGGGGTTGAATAATGAAAAACTGTTTTTT. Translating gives CASSRQGLNNEKLFF.

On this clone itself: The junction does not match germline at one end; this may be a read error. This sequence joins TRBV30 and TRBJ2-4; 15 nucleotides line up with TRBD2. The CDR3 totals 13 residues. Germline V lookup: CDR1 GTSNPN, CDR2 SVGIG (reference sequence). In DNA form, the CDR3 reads TGTGCCTGGAGTGCCGGGACTAGCGGGAGGATCCACTTC. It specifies CAWSAGTSGRIHF.

CDR3 region: CARVPRDREGQETQYF. The CDR3 DNA follows: TGTGCCAGAGTTCCAAGGGACAGGGAGGGCCAAGAGACCCAGTACTTC. The J gene is TRBJ2-5, the V gene TRBV27; TRBD1 matches at 9 bases. Germline loops: CDR1 MNHEY, CDR2 SMNVEV (reference sequence). The CDR3 consists of 16 residues. Trimming cost V 9 bases and J 1 base; bases outside gene matches: 12.